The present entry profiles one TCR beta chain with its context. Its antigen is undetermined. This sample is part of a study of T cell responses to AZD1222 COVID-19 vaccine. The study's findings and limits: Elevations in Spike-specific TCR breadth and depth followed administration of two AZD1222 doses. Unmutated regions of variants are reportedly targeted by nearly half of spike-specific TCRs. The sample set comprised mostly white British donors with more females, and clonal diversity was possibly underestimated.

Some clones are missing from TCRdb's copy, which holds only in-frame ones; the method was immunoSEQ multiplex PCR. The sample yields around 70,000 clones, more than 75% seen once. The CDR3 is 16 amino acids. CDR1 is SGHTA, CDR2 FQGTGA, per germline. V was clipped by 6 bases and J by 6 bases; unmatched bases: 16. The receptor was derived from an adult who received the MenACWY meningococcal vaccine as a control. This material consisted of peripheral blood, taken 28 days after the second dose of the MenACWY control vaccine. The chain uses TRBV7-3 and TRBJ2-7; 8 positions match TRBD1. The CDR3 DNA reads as TGTGCCAGCAGAATACCGGGACAGGAACCTAAGGCCGAGCAGTACTTC. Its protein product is CASRIPGQEPKAEQYF.